This record concerns one TCR beta chain sequence. This clone's antigen is unknown. There are no base qualities to consult, and no much larger clone falls within one base. These data originate in a study of blood T cell repertoires in COVID-19 (TCRdb year 2020). About the investigation overall: Samples from collaborators originated in the United States, Italy and Spain and spanned both the acute and convalescent phases of COVID-19. HLA class I and class II types, where available, came from metadata supplied by the sample provider rather than from assay-based typing. The repertoires were released in a freely available public database intended as a resource for research on the immune response to SARS-CoV-2. The material from the prospective study consisted of cDNA or gDNA derived from T cells, B-cell-depleted T cells, or PBMCs. Nearly every sample came with metadata listing a de-identified subject ID, COVID-19 status, age in years and sex. The samples were drawn from the first 160 participants of the ongoing ImmuneRACE study and from over a thousand subjects provided by 6 global collaborators. Deeply sampled blood TCRbeta repertoires from subjects exposed to, actively infected with, or recovered from COVID-19 were included in the dataset. What the work shows at the level of the full study, not this receptor alone: How much clinical and demographic metadata was included differed by source and by participant, and the metadata was provided uncurated.

The CDR3 covers 14 residues, taking in both the cysteine and the phenylalanine. Solely the CDR3 DNA is kept, with 42 bases framed from the first base. The germline V gene sets CDR1 to SGHVS and CDR2 to FQNEAQ. A distance of 12 bases separates the germline ends of V and J, which lose 5 bases and 1 base respectively. TCRbeta CDR3 regions were amplified from genomic DNA by means of the immunoSEQ Assay, a bias-controlled multiplex PCR. The paper's data handling went like this. The number of nucleated cells in each sample was estimated from the amplification of reference gene primers within the assay. Sequence reads were collapsed and filtered to measure the absolute abundance of every unique TCRbeta CDR3 rearrangement. For each sample, productive Simpson clonality was calculated as the square root of Simpson's diversity index over productive rearrangements. The table comes from immuneACCESS by way of TCRdb, which keeps in-frame sequences with V and J called. Part of the clones is missing from these tables; in studies checked, under half for an unresolved V gene and the rest for unknown reasons. Clone size and the V and J calls come from that table; the DNA yielded D and trimming. Recorded for this sample are over 35,000 clones; just over 85% of them occurred a single time. The ten top clones hold around 8.3% of the sample.

Collaborating institutions collected whole blood in K2EDTA tubes following their own protocols. For TCRbeta analysis, collaborators shipped samples in one of three forms: frozen whole blood, isolated PBMCs, or DNA extracted from either of those sample types. The sequenced sample was peripheral blood. This clonotype was obtained from a man aged 60 to 75 with active COVID-19. The V and J genes are TRBV7-8 and TRBJ2-7; TRBD2 is perhaps the D gene, given 5 matching bases. This receptor has the CDR3 CASSRGSTSYEQYF. The sequence in DNA is TGTGCCAGCAGCCGAGGGAGCACTTCCTACGAGCAGTACTTC.